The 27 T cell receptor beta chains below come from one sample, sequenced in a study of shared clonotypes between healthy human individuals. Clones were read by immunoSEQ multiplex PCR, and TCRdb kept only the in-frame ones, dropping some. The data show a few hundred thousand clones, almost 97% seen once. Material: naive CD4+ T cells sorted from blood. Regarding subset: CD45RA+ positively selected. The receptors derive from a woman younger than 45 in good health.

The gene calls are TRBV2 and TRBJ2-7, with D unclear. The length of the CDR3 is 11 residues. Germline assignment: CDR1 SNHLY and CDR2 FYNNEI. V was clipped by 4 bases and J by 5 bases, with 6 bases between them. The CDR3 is CASSAHNEQYF. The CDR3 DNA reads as TGTGCCAGCAGTGCCCACAACGAGCAGTACTTC.

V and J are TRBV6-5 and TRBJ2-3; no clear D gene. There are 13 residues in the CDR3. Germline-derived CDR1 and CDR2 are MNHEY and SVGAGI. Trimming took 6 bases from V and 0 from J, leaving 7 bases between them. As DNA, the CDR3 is TGTGCCAGCAGGGCGACTAGCACAGATACGCAGTATTTT. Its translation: CASRATSTDTQYF.

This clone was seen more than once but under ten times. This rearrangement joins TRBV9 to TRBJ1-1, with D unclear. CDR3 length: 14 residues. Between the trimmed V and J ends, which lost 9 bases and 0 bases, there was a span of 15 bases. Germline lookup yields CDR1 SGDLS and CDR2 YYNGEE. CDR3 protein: CATSRYYMNTEAFF. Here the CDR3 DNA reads TGTGCCACCTCCCGTTACTACATGAACACTGAAGCTTTCTTT.

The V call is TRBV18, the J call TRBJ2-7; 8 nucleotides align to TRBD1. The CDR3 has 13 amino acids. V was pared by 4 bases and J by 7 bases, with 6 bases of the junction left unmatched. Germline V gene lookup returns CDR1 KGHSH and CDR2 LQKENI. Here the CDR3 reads CASSRDRFREQYF. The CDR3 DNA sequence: TGTGCCAGCTCACGGGACAGGTTTCGAGAGCAGTACTTC.

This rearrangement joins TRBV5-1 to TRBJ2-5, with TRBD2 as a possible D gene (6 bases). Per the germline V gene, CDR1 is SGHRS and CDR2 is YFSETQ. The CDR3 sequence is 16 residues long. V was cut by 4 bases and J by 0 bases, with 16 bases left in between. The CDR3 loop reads CASSPPGAVYQETQYF. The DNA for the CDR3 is TGCGCCAGCAGCCCTCCGGGAGCAGTGTACCAAGAGACCCAGTACTTC.

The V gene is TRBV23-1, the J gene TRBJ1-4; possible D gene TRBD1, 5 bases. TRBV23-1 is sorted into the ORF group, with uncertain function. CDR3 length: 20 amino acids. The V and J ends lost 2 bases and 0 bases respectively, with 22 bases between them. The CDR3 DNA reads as TGCGCCAGCAGTCAACGACCTAGACAACAGGAGACTGCAACTAATGAAAAACTGTTTTTT. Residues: CASSQRPRQQETATNEKLFF.

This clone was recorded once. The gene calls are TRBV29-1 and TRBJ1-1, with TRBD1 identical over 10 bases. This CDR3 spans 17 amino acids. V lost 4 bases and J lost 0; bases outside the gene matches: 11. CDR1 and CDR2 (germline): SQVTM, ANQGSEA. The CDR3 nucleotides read TGCAGCGTTGCGGGGGGGACAGGGGAGGCACTGAACACTGAAGCTTTCTTT. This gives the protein CSVAGGTGEALNTEAFF. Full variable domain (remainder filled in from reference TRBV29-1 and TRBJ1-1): SAVISQKPSRDICQRGTSLTIQCQVDSQVTMMFWYRQQPGQSLTLIATANQGSEATYESGFVIDKFPISRPNLTFSTLTVSNMSPEDSSIYLCSVAGGTGEALNTEAFFGQGTRLTVV.

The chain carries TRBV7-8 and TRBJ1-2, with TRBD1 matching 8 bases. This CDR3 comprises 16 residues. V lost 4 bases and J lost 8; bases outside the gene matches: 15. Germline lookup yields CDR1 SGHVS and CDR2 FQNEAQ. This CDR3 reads CASSSFGSARGHGYTF. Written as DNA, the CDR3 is TGTGCCAGCAGCTCTTTCGGTTCTGCCAGGGGGCACGGCTACACCTTC. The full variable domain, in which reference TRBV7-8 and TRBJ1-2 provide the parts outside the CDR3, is GAGVSQSPRYKVAKRGQDVALRCDPISGHVSLFWYQQALGQGPEFLTYFQNEAQLDKSGLPSDRFFAERPEGSVSTLKIQRTQQEDSAVYLCASSSFGSARGHGYTFGSGTRLTVV.

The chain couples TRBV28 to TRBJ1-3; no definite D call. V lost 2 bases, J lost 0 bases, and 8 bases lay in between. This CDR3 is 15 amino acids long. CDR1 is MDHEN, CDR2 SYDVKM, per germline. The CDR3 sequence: CASSLAGSSGNTIYF. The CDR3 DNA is TGTGCCAGCAGTTTAGCCGGGTCCTCTGGAAACACCATATATTTT. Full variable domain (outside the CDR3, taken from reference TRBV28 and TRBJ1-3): DVKVTQSSRYLVKRTGEKVFLECVQDMDHENMFWYRQDPGLGLRLIYFSYDVKMKEKGDIPEGYSVSREKKERFSLILESASTNQTSMYLCASSLAGSSGNTIYFGEGSWLTVV.

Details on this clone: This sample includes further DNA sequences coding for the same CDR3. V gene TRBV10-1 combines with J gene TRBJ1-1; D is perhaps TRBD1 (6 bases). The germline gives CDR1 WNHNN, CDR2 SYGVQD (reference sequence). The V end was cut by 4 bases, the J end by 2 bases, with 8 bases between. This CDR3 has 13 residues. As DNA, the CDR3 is TGCGCCAGCAGTGCGGACAGAAACACTGAAGCTTTCTTT. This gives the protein CASSADRNTEAFF.

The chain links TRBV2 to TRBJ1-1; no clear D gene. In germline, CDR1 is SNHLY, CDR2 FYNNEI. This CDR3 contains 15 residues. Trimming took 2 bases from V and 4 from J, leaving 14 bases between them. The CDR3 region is CASSETLRRGTEAFF. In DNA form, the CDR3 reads TGTGCCAGCAGTGAAACTCTCCGACGGGGCACTGAAGCTTTCTTT.

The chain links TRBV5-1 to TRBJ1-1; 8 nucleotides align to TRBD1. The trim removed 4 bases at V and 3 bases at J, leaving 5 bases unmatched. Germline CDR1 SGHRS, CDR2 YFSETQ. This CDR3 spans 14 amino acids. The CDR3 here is CASSMTGVDTEAFF. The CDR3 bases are TGCGCCAGCAGCATGACAGGGGTCGACACTGAAGCTTTCTTT.

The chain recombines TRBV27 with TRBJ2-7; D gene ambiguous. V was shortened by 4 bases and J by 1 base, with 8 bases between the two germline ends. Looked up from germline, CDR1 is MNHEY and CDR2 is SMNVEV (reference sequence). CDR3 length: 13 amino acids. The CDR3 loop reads CASSSPGSYEQYF. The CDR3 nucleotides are TGTGCCAGCAGTTCCCCCGGGTCCTACGAGCAGTACTTC.

This CDR3 is CASSLTRGSGETQYF. The CDR3 bases are TGTGCCAGCAGCCTTACTAGGGGGTCTGGCGAGACCCAGTACTTC. The genes are TRBV5-6 and TRBJ2-5; D possibly corresponds to TRBD1 (6 bases). With 4 bases removed from V and 5 bases from J, the gap between germline ends came to 18 bases. Looked up from germline, CDR1 is SGHDT and CDR2 is YYEEEE. The CDR3 is 15 amino acids.

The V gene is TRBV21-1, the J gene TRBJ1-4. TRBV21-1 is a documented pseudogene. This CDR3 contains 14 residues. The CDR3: CASPATKLGEKLFF. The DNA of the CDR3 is TGTGCCAGCCCAGCAACGAAGTTAGGTGAAAAACTGTTTTTT.

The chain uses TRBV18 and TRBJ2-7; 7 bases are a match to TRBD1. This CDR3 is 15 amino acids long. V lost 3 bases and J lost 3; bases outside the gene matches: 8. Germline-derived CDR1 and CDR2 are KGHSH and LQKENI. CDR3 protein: CASSPLGDSLYEQYF. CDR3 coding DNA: TGTGCCAGCTCACCGCTTGGGGACAGCCTCTACGAGCAGTACTTC.

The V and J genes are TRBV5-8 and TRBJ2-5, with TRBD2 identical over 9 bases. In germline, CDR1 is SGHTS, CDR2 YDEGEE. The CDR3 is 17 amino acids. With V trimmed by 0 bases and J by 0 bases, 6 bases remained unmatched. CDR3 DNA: TGTGCCAGCAGCTTGGCCGGGACTAGCTGGTACCAAGAGACCCAGTACTTC. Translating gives CASSLAGTSWYQETQYF.

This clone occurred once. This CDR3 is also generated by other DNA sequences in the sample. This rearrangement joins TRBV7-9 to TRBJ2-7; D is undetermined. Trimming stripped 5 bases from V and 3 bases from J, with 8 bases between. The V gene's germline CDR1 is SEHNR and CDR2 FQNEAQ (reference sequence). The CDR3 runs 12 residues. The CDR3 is CASSLLGYEQYF. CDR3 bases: TGTGCCAGCAGCCTCCTGGGCTACGAGCAGTACTTC.

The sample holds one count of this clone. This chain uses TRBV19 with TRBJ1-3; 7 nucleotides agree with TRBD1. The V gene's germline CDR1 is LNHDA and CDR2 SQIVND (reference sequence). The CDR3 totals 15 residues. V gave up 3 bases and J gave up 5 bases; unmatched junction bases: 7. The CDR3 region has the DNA TGTGCCAGTAGTATCCCACAGGGGATAAGAAACACCATATATTTT. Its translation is CASSIPQGIRNTIYF.

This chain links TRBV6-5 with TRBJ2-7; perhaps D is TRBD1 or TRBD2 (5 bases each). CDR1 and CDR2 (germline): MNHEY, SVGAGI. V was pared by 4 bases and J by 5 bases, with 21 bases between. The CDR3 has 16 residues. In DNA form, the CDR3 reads TGTGCCAGCAGTTCCCCCACGAGGGGCAGGATCCACGAGCAGTACTTC. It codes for CASSSPTRGRIHEQYF.

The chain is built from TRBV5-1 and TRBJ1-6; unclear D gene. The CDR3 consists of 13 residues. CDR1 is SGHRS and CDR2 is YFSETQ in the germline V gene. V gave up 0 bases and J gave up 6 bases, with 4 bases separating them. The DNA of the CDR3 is TGCGCCAGCAGCTTGGCCTCTAATTCACCCCTCCACTTT. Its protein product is CASSLASNSPLHF.

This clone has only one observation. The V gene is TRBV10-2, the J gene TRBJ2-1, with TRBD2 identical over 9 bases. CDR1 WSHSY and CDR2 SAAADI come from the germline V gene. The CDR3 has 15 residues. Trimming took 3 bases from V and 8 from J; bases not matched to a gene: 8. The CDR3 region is CASSDPSGINDEQFF. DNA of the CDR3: TGCGCCAGCAGTGATCCTAGCGGGATAAACGATGAGCAGTTCTTC.

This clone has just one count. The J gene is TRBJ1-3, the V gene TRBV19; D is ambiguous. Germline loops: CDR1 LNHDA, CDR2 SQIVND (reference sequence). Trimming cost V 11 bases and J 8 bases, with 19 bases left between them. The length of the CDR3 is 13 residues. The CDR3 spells CAASGSSGDTIYF. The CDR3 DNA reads TGTGCCGCCTCGGGGTCCTCTGGGGACACCATATATTTT.

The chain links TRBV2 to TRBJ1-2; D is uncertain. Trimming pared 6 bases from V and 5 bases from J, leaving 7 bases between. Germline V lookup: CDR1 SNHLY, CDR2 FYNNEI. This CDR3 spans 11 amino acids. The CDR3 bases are TGTGCCAGCAGCCCTTTTTATGGCTACACCTTC. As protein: CASSPFYGYTF.

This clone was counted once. Here the CDR3 reads CASSLSTSGGAYEQYF. The CDR3 region has the DNA TGTGCCAGCAGTTTGTCCACTAGCGGGGGGGCCTACGAGCAGTACTTC. The V gene is TRBV28, the J gene TRBJ2-7; 13 positions match TRBD2. Germline loops: CDR1 MDHEN, CDR2 SYDVKM. The J segment lost 2 bases and the V segment lost 3 bases, leaving 4 bases of the junction unmatched. The CDR3 has 16 residues.

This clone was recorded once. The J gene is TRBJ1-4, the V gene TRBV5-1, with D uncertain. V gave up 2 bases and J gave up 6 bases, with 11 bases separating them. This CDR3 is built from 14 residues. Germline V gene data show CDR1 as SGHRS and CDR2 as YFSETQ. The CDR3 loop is CASSFSGLDEKLFF. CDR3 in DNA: TGCGCCAGCAGCTTTTCTGGTCTCGATGAAAAACTGTTTTTT.

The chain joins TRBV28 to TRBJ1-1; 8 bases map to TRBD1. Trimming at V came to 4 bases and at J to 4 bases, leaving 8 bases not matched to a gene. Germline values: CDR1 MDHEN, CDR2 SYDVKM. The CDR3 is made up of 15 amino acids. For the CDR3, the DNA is TGTGCCAGCAGTTCCGGGGACAGGTTGGGCACTGAAGCTTTCTTT. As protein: CASSSGDRLGTEAFF. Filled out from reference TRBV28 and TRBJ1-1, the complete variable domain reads DVKVTQSSRYLVKRTGEKVFLECVQDMDHENMFWYRQDPGLGLRLIYFSYDVKMKEKGDIPEGYSVSREKKERFSLILESASTNQTSMYLCASSSGDRLGTEAFFGQGTRLTVV.